The clone carrying this TCR beta chain has only a few counts. The data were obtained in a study of early T cells in non-severe SARS-CoV-2 infection. For the study at large: RNA in bulk from unsorted whole blood was sequenced, and chains were unpaired.

This CDR3 is built from 15 residues. The germline V and J ends were trimmed by 5 bases and 5 bases, with 15 bases remaining between them. The germline gives CDR1 SNHLY, CDR2 FYNNEI. A single record per CDR3 protein comes from TCRdb applying MiXCR to the 5' RACE reads. The sample lists more than 45,000 distinct CDR3 sequences, 7.7% occurring once. The chain links TRBV2 to TRBJ2-2; D unresolved. Sequencing was performed on whole blood. The receptor's source is an adult who was a healthcare worker with PCR-confirmed SARS-CoV-2 infection or an uninfected control (not recorded which). CDR3 nucleotide sequence: TGTGCCAGCAGTCCCCAAGGAGTGCGGACCGGGGAGCTGTTTTTT. This translates into CASSPQGVRTGELFF.